One sample yielded the 10 T cell receptor beta chains listed below, sequenced in a study of siplizumab effects on memory and regulatory T cells. Assay used: immunoSEQ multiplex PCR; TCRdb lists only in-frame clones, some missing. The data show about 120,000 clones, with approximately 94% seen just once and roughly 1.5% held by the top ten. Specimen: non-Treg CD4+ T cells sorted from blood. The receptors stem from a human donor in good health.

The V gene is TRBV7-3, the J gene TRBJ1-2; 7 nucleotides match TRBD1. Per the germline V gene, CDR1 is SGHTA and CDR2 is FQGTGA. Trimming cost V 5 bases and J 3 bases; bases outside gene matches: 9. The CDR3 totals 15 residues. In nucleotides, the CDR3 is TGTGCCAGCAGCACTGGAGGCGGGACAGACTATGGCTACACCTTC. This gives the protein CASSTGGGTDYGYTF.

The genes are TRBV6-6 and TRBJ1-1; perhaps TRBD1 as D (5 bases). With 4 bases removed from V and 8 bases from J, the gap between germline ends came to 17 bases. The CDR3 is made up of 14 amino acids. Looked up from germline, CDR1 is MNHNY and CDR2 is SVGAGI (reference sequence). CDR3 sequence reads: CASSSIPIGGEAFF. The CDR3 bases are TGTGCCAGCAGTTCGATCCCCATTGGGGGAGAAGCTTTCTTT.

In nucleotides, the CDR3 is TGTGCCAGCTCACCGTACCGACGACTTATGAACACTGAAGCTTTCTTT. This encodes CASSPYRRLMNTEAFF. The chain links TRBV18 to TRBJ1-1; D ambiguous. V lost 3 bases to trimming and J lost 0 bases, with 14 bases between them. The CDR3 sequence is 16 residues long. Germline assignment: CDR1 KGHSH and CDR2 LQKENI.

The chain recombines TRBV6-5 with TRBJ1-2; 7 bases are shared with TRBD1. V was pared by 2 bases and J by 2 bases, with 2 bases of the junction left unmatched. Germline V gene lookup returns CDR1 MNHEY and CDR2 SVGAGI. This CDR3 has 14 residues. The CDR3 region has the DNA TGTGCCAGCAGTTACAGGGGGCTCAACTATGGCTACACCTTC. Residues: CASSYRGLNYGYTF.

This clone appeared once. The chain employs TRBV2 and TRBJ2-5; TRBD2 matches 15 bases. The CDR3 is made up of 14 amino acids. The trim removed 6 bases at V and 7 bases at J, leaving 3 bases unmatched. Looked up from germline, CDR1 is SNHLY and CDR2 is FYNNEI. Here the CDR3 reads CASRVGLAGGTQYF. The CDR3 nucleotides read TGTGCCAGCAGAGTGGGACTAGCGGGGGGGACCCAGTACTTC.

The chain links TRBV2 to TRBJ2-2; no firm D call. The CDR3 is made up of 13 amino acids. Trimming cost V 5 bases and J 3 bases, with 7 bases left between them. Germline CDR1 and CDR2: SNHLY and FYNNEI. Here the CDR3 reads CASSKVYTGELFF. In nucleotides, the CDR3 is TGTGCCAGCAGTAAGGTCTACACCGGGGAGCTGTTTTTT.

The CDR3 DNA reads as TGTGCCAGCAGTTACCCCCAGGGGGCGCCTATGACTGAAGCTTTCTTT. Translation: CASSYPQGAPMTEAFF. The chain employs TRBV6-6 and TRBJ1-1; TRBD1 agrees at 8 bases. The CDR3 is 16 residues long. Germline lookup yields CDR1 MNHNY and CDR2 SVGAGI (reference sequence). J was trimmed by 5 bases and V by 2 bases; bases with no gene match: 10.

This chain uses TRBV11-2 with TRBJ2-7; 7 positions agree with TRBD2. CDR3 length equals 15 residues. Trimming cost V 4 bases and J 3 bases; bases outside gene matches: 9. Germline V gene data show CDR1 as SGHAT and CDR2 as FQNNGV. This CDR3 is CASSSQRGGGYEQYF. CDR3 DNA: TGTGCCAGCAGCTCGCAGCGGGGCGGCGGCTACGAGCAGTACTTC.

The chain is built from TRBV4-1 and TRBJ1-2, with 10 nucleotides matching TRBD1. CDR3 length: 14 amino acids. The germline V gene encodes CDR1 MGHRA and CDR2 YSYEKL. Trimming removed 4 bases from V and 4 bases from J; junction bases left unmatched: 3. DNA for the CDR3: TGCGCCAGCAGCCCCGGGACAGGGGTCTATGGCTACACCTTC. Encoded protein: CASSPGTGVYGYTF.

The rearrangement uses TRBV5-4 and TRBJ2-7; the match to TRBD1 covers 8 bases. V trimming: 1 base; J trimming: 5 bases; junction bases outside the gene matches: 8. CDR3 length equals 15 residues. Looked up from germline, CDR1 is SGHNT and CDR2 is YYREEE (reference sequence). CDR3 loop: CASSLRQGANHEQYF. The DNA for the CDR3 is TGTGCCAGCAGCTTGAGGCAGGGGGCGAATCACGAGCAGTACTTC.